These 3 T cell receptor beta chains originate from one sample sequenced in a study of shared T cell receptors in the human thymus. The table came from immunoSEQ multiplex PCR; TCRdb's copy has only in-frame clones and leaves some out. The sample shows 720,000 or so clones, 80% to 90% of them seen only once. This same sample was also part of a study on human thymus T cells.

Material: thymocytes. The receptor set was obtained from a girl under two years old with a congenital heart defect.

In its sample, this clone was seen a few times. Additional DNA sequences in this sample encode the identical CDR3. The chain recombines TRBV19 with TRBJ1-6, with D possibly being TRBD1 (6 bases). V lost 6 bases and J lost 0, with 12 bases in between. The CDR3 is 16 amino acids. The germline V gene encodes CDR1 LNHDA and CDR2 SQIVND (reference sequence). CDR3 amino acids: CASRRTGSSYNSPLHF. Here the CDR3 DNA reads TGTGCCAGTAGGCGTACAGGGAGCTCCTATAATTCACCCCTCCACTTT. The full variable domain, in which reference TRBV19 and TRBJ1-6 provide the parts outside the CDR3, is DGGITQSPKYLFRKEGQNVTLSCEQNLNHDAMYWYRQDPGQGLRLIYYSQIVNDFQKGDIAEGYSVSREKKESFPLTVTSAQKNPTAFYLCASRRTGSSYNSPLHFGNGTRLTVT.

This sequence joins TRBV4-1 and TRBJ1-2; maybe TRBD1 (5 bases). The CDR3 covers 15 residues. V was pared by 2 bases and J by 8 bases, with 18 bases between. Germline CDR1 and CDR2: MGHRA and YSYEKL. The DNA for the CDR3 is TGCGCCAGCAGCCAATTGACGAACCTGGGGGGGGGCTACACCTTC. Its translation: CASSQLTNLGGGYTF.

This chain uses TRBV12-5 with TRBJ2-3, with 7 bases aligning to TRBD2. This CDR3 is built from 16 residues. The V gene end was trimmed by 6 bases and the J gene end by 4 bases; junction bases not matched to a gene: 13. From germline, CDR1 is LGHNT and CDR2 FRNRAP. This chain's CDR3 is CASGTSGVGYADTQYF. CDR3 DNA sequence: TGTGCTAGTGGCACGAGCGGGGTCGGGTATGCAGATACGCAGTATTTT.